A selection of T cell receptor beta chains follows, all from one sample in a study of radiotherapy plus CTLA-4 blockade in lung cancer. Method: immunoSEQ multiplex PCR; TCRdb's copy keeps in-frame clones and lacks some. The sample has 95,000 to 150,000 clones, 90% seen once. The sequencing used peripheral blood, collected from a patient treated with radiotherapy plus ipilimumab. Receptor source: a human donor with non-small cell lung cancer that progressed on radiotherapy plus ipilimumab. Both conserved end residues are part of each CDR3.

v_call cdr3_aa
TRBV18 CASSSSGYEQYF
TRBV30 CAIRGQGASETQYF
TRBV19 CASSIEGSGLLYNEQFF
TRBV6-5 CASKLHSSYNSPLHF
TRBV10-3 CAISTGGQFGGEQYF
TRBV5-1 CASRERQGYLDEQYF
TRBV18 CASSSGQGLYEQYF
TRBV23-1 CASDGRFSEKLFF
TRBV9 CASSQGGGPEYF
TRBV27 CASAQGTPYEQYF
TRBV19 CASSINPAGLNTEAFF
TRBV6-7 CATPVTRYSNQPQHF
TRBV29-1 CSVVVGEAEQYF
TRBV7-8 CASSSSFSFSNQPQHF
TRBV13 CASSRSASGRFADTQYF
TRBV5-1 CASAMDRATHGGGYTF
TRBV9 CASSVNTRTSIYF
TRBV18 CASSLDLPGGKFF
TRBV29-1 CSVRPAGDSYNEQFF
TRBV5-1 CASRREGGLSTDTQYF
TRBV30 CAWSVGGQGWTEAFF
TRBV5-4 CASSSDRELNTEAFF
TRBV6-6 CASSVQGGIEKLFF